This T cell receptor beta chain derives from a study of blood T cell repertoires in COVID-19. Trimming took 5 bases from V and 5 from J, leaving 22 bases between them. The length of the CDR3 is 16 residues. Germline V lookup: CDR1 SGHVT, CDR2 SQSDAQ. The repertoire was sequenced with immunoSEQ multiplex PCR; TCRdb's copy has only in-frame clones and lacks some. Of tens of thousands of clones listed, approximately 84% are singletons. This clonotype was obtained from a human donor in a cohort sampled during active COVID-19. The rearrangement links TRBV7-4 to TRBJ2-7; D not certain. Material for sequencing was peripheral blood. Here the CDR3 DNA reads TGTGCCAGCAGCCCTACCTCCCAGCCTCTTCAGGACGAGCAGTACTTC. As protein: CASSPTSQPLQDEQYF.